This TCR beta chain was sequenced during a study of cytomegalovirus exposure and HLA in healthy donors. This clone was detected a few times. The PCR was carried out with 60 Vbeta primers and 13 Jbeta primers. Method: immunoSEQ multiplex PCR; TCRdb's copy keeps in-frame clones and lacks some. The sample has 130,000 to 150,000 clones; roughly 80% are singletons. What was sequenced was PBMCs. This clonotype was obtained from a woman between 25 and 40 years old in good health and CMV-seronegative.

Here the CDR3 DNA reads TGTGCCAGCAGACCCGGGGGGGGTAGAGAGCCCCAGCATTTT. This encodes CASRPGGGREPQHF. The rearrangement uses TRBV6-1 and TRBJ1-5, with TRBD1 as a possible D gene (5 bases). CDR3 length equals 14 residues. Germline values: CDR1 MNHNS, CDR2 SASEGT. V dropped 6 bases and J dropped 8 bases, with 17 bases sitting between them.